This TCR beta chain was observed in a study of OX40 agonist ivuxolimab in advanced cancers. Findings and caveats of the study: The specificity for antigen of the expanded peripheral T cells was not determined. At 0.1 to 3.0 mg/kg, clonal expansion of CD4+ and CD8+ blood T cells had occurred by week 6.

Here immunoSEQ multiplex PCR was the method, and the copy in TCRdb shows in-frame clones only, minus some. This sample has about 8,900 clones; about three quarters occur once, and the top ten carry about 26%. Looked up from germline, CDR1 is MGHRA and CDR2 is YSYEKL. Trimming took 0 bases from V and 1 from J, leaving 8 bases between them. The CDR3 has 15 residues. Patients were ruled out by autoimmune disease history or systemic immunosuppression. In regard to this clone: Its antigen remains unknown.

The sequence was collected from an adult with an advanced solid tumor such as melanoma, head and neck, liver or kidney cancer. The V gene is TRBV4-1, the J gene TRBJ2-3, with a tentative D call TRBD2 (6 bases). Source: CD4+ or CD8+ T cells sorted from blood, taken in a trial of the OX40 agonist ivuxolimab. CDR3 sequence: CASSQEGGGTDTQYF. CDR3 bases: TGCGCCAGCAGCCAAGAAGGAGGGGGCACAGATACGCAGTATTTT.